The clone carrying this TCR beta chain has a count of ten or more. The antigen is not known. The CDR3 runs to 13 residues. Trimming pared 8 bases from V and 4 bases from J, leaving 12 bases between. TCRdb re-called the 5' RACE reads through MiXCR, storing one row per CDR3 protein. The sample holds about 62,000 distinct CDR3 sequences, 3.5% to 4.5% seen once. This entry is derived from a study of neurological immune-mediated disorders. Broader study findings: TCR clonal expansion peaked in HTLV-1-associated myelopathy patients and was lowest in multiple sclerosis patients. No CDR3 amino acid sequences were shared by expanded clones across subjects, suggesting private repertoires in all groups. No link was found between any clinical or MRI feature and the multiple sclerosis repertoire cluster.

The unsorted libraries were produced from 2 million PBMCs held at -80 C. Sequenced sample: PBMCs. The genes are TRBV12-3 or TRBV12-4 and TRBJ1-3; D is undetermined. The TCR originated in a woman aged 45 to 65 with multiple sclerosis. The CDR3 DNA is TGTGCCAGCTTTCAGGCGGGGGGAAACACCATATATTTT. It codes for CASFQAGGNTIYF.